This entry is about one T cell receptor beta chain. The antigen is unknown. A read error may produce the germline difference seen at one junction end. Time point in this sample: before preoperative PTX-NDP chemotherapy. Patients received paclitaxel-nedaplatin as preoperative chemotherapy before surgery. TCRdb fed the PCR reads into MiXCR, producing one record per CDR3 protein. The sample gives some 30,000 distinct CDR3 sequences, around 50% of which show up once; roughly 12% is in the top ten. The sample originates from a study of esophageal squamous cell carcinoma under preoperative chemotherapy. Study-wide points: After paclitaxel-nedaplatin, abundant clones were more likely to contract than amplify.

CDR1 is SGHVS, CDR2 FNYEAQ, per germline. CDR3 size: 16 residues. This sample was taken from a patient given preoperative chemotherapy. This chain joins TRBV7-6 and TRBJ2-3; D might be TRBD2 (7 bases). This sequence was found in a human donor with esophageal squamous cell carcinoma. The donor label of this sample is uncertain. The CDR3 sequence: CASGGMGGRDQDTQYF. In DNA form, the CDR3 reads TGTGCCAGCGGGGGGATGGGGGGGCGTGACCAAGATACGCAGTACTTT.